Following are 7 T cell receptor beta chains from one sample sequenced in a study of blood T cell repertoires in COVID-19 (TCRdb year 2020). The method behind the library was the immunoSEQ multiplex PCR assay. TCRdb carries this immuneACCESS record with in-frame sequences only. Its versions omit some clonotypes, under half of them owing to an unresolved V gene in the studies checked, with the rest unexplained. Present in this sample are about 38,000 clones, 87% of which were seen just once. The ten largest clones represent roughly 4.8% of the sample. Material: peripheral blood. These receptors were collected from a man between 60 and 70 years old with COVID-19, enrolled during active disease.

The V gene is TRBV11-2, the J gene TRBJ1-3; D not resolved. The CDR3 length is 17 residues. V was clipped by 9 bases and J by 0 bases, with 21 bases between them. Germline loops: CDR1 SGHAT, CDR2 FQNNGV. The CDR3 DNA sequence: TGTGCCAGAACCCAGTCCAAAGAGGCTACCTCTGGAAACACCATATATTTT. Residues: CARTQSKEATSGNTIYF.

The V gene is TRBV7-8, the J gene TRBJ1-1, with TRBD1 as a possible D gene (5 bases). This CDR3 has 14 residues. Trimming cost V 1 base and J 4 bases, with 10 bases left between them. Germline CDR1 SGHVS, CDR2 FQNEAQ. CDR3 loop: CASSLGGLGTEAFF. As DNA, the CDR3 is TGTGCCAGCAGCTTAGGGGGCTTGGGCACTGAAGCTTTCTTT.

This rearrangement joins TRBV27 to TRBJ1-3; maybe TRBD1 (6 bases). Germline CDR1 MNHEY, CDR2 SMNVEV (reference sequence). V lost 6 bases to trimming and J lost 7 bases, with 22 bases between them. CDR3 length: 16 residues. CDR3 sequence reads: CASSPQGRMVWNTIYF. DNA for the CDR3: TGTGCCAGCAGCCCACAGGGTAGGATGGTTTGGAACACCATATATTTT.

This clone turned up a few times. The J gene is TRBJ2-7, the V gene TRBV6-5; 8 bases are shared with TRBD1. The CDR3 extends over 14 amino acids. With V trimmed by 5 bases and J by 5 bases, 8 bases remained unmatched. Looked up from germline, CDR1 is MNHEY and CDR2 is SVGAGI. In DNA, the CDR3 is TGTGCCAGCAGTCCGCGGACAGGGTTCCACGAGCAGTACTTC. Residues: CASSPRTGFHEQYF.

The chain employs TRBV11-2 and TRBJ2-3, with D maybe TRBD2 (5 bases). Trimming shortened V by 5 bases and J by 0 bases, and 18 bases separated the two germline ends. The CDR3 is 17 amino acids. Germline V gives CDR1 SGHAT, CDR2 FQNNGV. This CDR3 is CASSPLVGATSTDTQYF. CDR3 nucleotides: TGTGCCAGCAGCCCATTGGTGGGAGCGACTAGCACAGATACGCAGTATTTT.

This chain uses TRBV12-3 or TRBV12-4 with TRBJ1-6; TRBD1 matches at 7 bases. The V segment lost 5 bases and the J segment 17 bases; nucleotides outside the gene matches: 6. This CDR3 comprises 11 residues. CDR3 residues: CASSIGQVVHF. The CDR3 nucleotides read TGTGCCAGCAGTATCGGACAGGTCGTCCACTTT.

This clone appeared a few times. The chain links TRBV5-1 to TRBJ2-6, with 16 bases matching TRBD2. This CDR3 has 18 amino acids. The J segment lost 3 bases and the V segment lost 4 bases, leaving 4 bases of the junction unmatched. In germline, CDR1 is SGHRS, CDR2 YFSETQ. DNA for the CDR3: TGCGCCAGCAGCGGGGGACTAGCGGGAGGGAGTGGGGCCAACGTCCTGACTTTC. Translation gives CASSGGLAGGSGANVLTF.